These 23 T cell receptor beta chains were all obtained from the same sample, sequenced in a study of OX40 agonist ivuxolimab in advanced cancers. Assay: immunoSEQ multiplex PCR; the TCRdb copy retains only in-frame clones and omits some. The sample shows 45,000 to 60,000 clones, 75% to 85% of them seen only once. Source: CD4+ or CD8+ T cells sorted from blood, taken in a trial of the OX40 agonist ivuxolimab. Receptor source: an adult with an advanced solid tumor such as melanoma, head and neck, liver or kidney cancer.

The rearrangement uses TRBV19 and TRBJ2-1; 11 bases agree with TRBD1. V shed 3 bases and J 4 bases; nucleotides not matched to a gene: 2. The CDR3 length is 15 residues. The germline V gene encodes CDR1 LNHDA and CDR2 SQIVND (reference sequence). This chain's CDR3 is CASSMGTGGYNEQFF. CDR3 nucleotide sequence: TGTGCCAGTAGTATGGGGACAGGGGGATACAATGAGCAGTTCTTC. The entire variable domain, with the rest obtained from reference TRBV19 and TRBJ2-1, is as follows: DGGITQSPKYLFRKEGQNVTLSCEQNLNHDAMYWYRQDPGQGLRLIYYSQIVNDFQKGDIAEGYSVSREKKESFPLTVTSAQKNPTAFYLCASSMGTGGYNEQFFGPGTRLTVL.

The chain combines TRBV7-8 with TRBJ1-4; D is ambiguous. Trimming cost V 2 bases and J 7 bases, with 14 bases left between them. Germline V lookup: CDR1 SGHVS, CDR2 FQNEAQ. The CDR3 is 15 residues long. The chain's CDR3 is CASSLHGARAEKLFF. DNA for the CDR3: TGTGCCAGCAGCTTACACGGTGCAAGGGCTGAAAAACTGTTTTTT. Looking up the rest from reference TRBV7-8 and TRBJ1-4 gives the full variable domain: GAGVSQSPRYKVAKRGQDVALRCDPISGHVSLFWYQQALGQGPEFLTYFQNEAQLDKSGLPSDRFFAERPEGSVSTLKIQRTQQEDSAVYLCASSLHGARAEKLFFGSGTQLSVL.

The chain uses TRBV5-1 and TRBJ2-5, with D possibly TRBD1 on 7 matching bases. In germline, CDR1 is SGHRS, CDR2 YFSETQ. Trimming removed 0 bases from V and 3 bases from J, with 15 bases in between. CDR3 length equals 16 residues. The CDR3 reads CASSLAVGRGEETQYF. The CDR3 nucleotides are TGCGCCAGCAGCTTGGCGGTCGGCAGGGGGGAAGAGACCCAGTACTTC.

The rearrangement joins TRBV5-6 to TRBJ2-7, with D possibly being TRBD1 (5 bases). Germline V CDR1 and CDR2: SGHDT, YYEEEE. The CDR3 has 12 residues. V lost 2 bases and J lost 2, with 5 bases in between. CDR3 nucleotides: TGTGCCAGCAGCTTAGGGGCCTACGAGCAGTACTTC. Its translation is CASSLGAYEQYF.

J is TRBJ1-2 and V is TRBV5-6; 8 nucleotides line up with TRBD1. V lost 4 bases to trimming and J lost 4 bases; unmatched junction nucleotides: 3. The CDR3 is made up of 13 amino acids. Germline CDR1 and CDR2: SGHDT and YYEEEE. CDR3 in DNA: TGTGCCAGCAGCACCGGGACAGGCTATGGCTACACCTTC. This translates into CASSTGTGYGYTF.

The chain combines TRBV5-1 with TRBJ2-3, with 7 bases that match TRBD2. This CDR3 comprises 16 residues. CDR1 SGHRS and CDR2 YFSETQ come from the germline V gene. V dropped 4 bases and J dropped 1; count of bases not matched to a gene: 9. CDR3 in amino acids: CASSAGLVGGTDTQYF. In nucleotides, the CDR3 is TGCGCCAGCAGCGCCGGACTAGTCGGGGGCACAGATACGCAGTATTTT.

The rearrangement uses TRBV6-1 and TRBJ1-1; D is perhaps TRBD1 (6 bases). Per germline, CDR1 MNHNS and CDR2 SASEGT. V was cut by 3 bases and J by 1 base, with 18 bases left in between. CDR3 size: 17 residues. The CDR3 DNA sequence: TGTGCCAGCAGTGATTTAGGGGGTGCAACCTCGAACACTGAAGCTTTCTTT. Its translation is CASSDLGGATSNTEAFF.

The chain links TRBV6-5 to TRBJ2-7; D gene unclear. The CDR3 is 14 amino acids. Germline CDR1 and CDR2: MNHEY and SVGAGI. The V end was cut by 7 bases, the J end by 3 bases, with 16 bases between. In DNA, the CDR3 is TGTGCCAGCATCAACCTGGCGTCAGACTACGAGCAGTACTTC. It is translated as CASINLASDYEQYF.

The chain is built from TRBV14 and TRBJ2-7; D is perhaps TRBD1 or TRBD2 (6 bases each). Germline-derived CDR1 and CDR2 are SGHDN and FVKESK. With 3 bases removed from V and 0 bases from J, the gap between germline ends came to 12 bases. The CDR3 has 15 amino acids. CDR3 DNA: TGTGCCAGCAGCCAGACAGGAGGGGACTCCTACGAGCAGTACTTC. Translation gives CASSQTGGDSYEQYF. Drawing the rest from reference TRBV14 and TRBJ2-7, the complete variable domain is EAGVTQFPSHSVIEKGQTVTLRCDPISGHDNLYWYRRVMGKEIKFLLHFVKESKQDESGMPNNRFLAERTGGTYSTLKVQPAELEDSGVYFCASSQTGGDSYEQYFGPGTRLTVT.

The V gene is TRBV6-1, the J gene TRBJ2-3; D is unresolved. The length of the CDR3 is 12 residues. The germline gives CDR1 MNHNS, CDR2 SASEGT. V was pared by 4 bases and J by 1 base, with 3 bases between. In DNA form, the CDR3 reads TGTGCCAGCAGTGGTCGCACAGATACGCAGTATTTT. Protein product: CASSGRTDTQYF.

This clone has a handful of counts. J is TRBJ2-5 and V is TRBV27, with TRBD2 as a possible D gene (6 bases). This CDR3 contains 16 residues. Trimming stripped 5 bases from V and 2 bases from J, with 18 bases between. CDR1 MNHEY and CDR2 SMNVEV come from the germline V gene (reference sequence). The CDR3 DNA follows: TGTGCCAGCAGTCCCAACTTGGGGGGATTACAAGAGACCCAGTACTTC. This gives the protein CASSPNLGGLQETQYF.

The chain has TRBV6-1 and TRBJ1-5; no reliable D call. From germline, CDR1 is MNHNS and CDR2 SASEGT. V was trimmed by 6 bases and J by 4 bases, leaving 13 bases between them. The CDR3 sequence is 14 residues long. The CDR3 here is CASRGPVGNQPQHF. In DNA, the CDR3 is TGTGCCAGCAGGGGCCCCGTTGGAAATCAGCCCCAGCATTTT.

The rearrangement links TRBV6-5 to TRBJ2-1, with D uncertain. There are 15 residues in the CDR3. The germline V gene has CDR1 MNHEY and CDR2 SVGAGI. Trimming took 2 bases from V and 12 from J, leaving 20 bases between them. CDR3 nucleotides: TGTGCCAGCAGTTACGATCCCCGAGACAATGAGCGGCAGTTCTTC. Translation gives CASSYDPRDNERQFF.

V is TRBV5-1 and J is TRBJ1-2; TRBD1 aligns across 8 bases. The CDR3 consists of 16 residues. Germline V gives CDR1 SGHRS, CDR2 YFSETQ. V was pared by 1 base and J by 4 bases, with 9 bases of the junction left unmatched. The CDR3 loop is CASSLYSGGRGYGYTF. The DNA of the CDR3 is TGCGCCAGCAGCTTGTATTCAGGGGGCAGGGGCTATGGCTACACCTTC.

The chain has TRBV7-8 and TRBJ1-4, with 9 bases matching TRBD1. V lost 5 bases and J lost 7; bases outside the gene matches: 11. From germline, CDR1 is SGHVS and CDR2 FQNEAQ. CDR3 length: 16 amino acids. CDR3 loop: CASSHRTGEDSEKLFF. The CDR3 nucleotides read TGTGCCAGCAGCCACCGGACAGGGGAAGATAGTGAAAAACTGTTTTTT.

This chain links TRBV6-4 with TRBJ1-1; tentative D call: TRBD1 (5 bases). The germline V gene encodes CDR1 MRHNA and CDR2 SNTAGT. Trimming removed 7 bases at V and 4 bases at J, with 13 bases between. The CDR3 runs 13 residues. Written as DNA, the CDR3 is TGTGCCAGCAAATTACGGGGCGGCACTGAAGCTTTCTTT. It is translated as CASKLRGGTEAFF.

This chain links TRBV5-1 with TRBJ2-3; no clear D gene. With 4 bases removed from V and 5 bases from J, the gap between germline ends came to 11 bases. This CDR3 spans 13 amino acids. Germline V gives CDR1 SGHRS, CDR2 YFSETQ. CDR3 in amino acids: CASSPTALDTQYF. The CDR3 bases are TGCGCCAGCAGCCCCACAGCGTTAGATACGCAGTATTTT. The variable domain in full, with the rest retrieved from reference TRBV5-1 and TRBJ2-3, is KAGVTQTPRYLIKTRGQQVTLSCSPISGHRSVSWYQQTPGQGLQFLFEYFSETQRNKGNFPGRFSGRQFSNSRSEMNVSTLELGDSALYLCASSPTALDTQYFGPGTRLTVL.

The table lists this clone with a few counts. This CDR3 reads CAWIKVTNTEAFF. The CDR3 DNA sequence: TGTGCCTGGATCAAGGTAACGAACACTGAAGCTTTCTTT. The V gene is TRBV30, the J gene TRBJ1-1; D ambiguous. Germline CDR1 is GTSNPN and CDR2 is SVGIG (reference sequence). V was pared by 4 bases and J by 1 base, with 10 bases between. CDR3 length equals 13 residues.

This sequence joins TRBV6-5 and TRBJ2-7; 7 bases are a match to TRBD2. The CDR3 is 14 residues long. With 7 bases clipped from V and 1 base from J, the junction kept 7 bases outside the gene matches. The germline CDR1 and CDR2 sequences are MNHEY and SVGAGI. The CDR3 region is CASMVNSGSYEQYF. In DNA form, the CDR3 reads TGTGCCAGCATGGTTAATAGCGGGTCCTACGAGCAGTACTTC.

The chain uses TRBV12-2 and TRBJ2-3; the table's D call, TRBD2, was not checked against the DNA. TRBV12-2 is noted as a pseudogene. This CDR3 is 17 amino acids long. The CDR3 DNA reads TGTGCAAGTCGCTTATCAGCGTCCGGGGAGGACGCAGATACGCAGTATTTT. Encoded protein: CASRLSASGEDADTQYF.

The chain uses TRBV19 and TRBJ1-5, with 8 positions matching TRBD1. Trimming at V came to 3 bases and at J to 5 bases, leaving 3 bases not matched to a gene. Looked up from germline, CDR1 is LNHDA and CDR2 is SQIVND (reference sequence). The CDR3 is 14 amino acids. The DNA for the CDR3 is TGTGCCAGTAGTATGAAACAGGGGGATCAGCCCCAGCATTTT. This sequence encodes CASSMKQGDQPQHF.

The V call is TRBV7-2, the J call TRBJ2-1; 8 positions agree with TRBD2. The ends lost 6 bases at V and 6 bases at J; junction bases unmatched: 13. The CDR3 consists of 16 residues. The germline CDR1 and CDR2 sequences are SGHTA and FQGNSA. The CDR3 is CASSGTGTSWTNEQFF. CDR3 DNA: TGTGCCAGCAGTGGAACCGGGACTAGTTGGACCAATGAGCAGTTCTTC.

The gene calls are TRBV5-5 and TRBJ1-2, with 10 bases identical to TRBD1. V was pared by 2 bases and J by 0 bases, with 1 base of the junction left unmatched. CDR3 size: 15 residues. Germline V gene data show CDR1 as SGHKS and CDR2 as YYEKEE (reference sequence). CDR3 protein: CASSFGTGANYGYTF. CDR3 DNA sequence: TGTGCCAGCAGCTTCGGGACAGGGGCTAACTATGGCTACACCTTC.